These T cell receptor beta chains were read from a single sample in a study of blood T cell repertoires in COVID-19. TCRdb's copy holds only in-frame clones and misses some; the assay was immunoSEQ multiplex PCR. The sample carries hundreds of thousands of clones, approximately 85% recorded once. Sequencing was done on a sample of peripheral blood. All receptors derive from a human donor in a cohort sampled during active COVID-19. Each CDR3 is given with its conserved first and last residue.

v_call	j_call	cdr3_aa
TRBV12-1	TRBJ1-3	CASSSGLISGNTIYF
TRBV6-5	TRBJ1-1	CASDIRGYTEAFF
TRBV24-1	TRBJ2-2	CATSDLGGGADGELFF
TRBV2	TRBJ2-7	CASSEAGYEQYF
TRBV3-1/TRBV3-2	TRBJ2-7	CASSPVTSGIAPYEQYF
TRBV4-1	TRBJ1-2	CASSQDLGGTYGYTF
TRBV24-1	TRBJ2-6	CATSEPGTGANVLTF
TRBV13	TRBJ1-2	CASSREPTGRTNYGYTF
TRBV6-4	TRBJ2-3	CASSEAGGQTDTQYF
TRBV7-9	TRBJ2-2	CASSRAGTGFYGELFF
TRBV30	TRBJ1-4	CAWSSQGLPNEKLFF
TRBV25-1	TRBJ1-1	CASSGGTEAFF
TRBV29-1	TRBJ1-4	CSVGTGGEKLFF
TRBV5-1	TRBJ2-7	CASSFGGPWGEQYF
TRBV6-5	TRBJ2-1	CASSPVQSSYNEQFF
TRBV5-4	TRBJ2-7	CASSLDVGLTYEQYF
TRBV10-3	TRBJ2-2	CAIKTPNTGELFF